This T cell receptor beta chain was recovered during a study of PD-L1 blockade in urothelial cancer. Indicated time point: peripheral blood 6 weeks after treatment start. V lost 6 bases and J lost 3; bases outside the gene matches: 4. The germline V gene encodes CDR1 SNHLY and CDR2 FYNNEI. This CDR3 is 15 amino acids long. Sequencing was performed with immunoSEQ multiplex PCR; in TCRdb, only in-frame clones are kept and a portion is missing. The sample lists around 21,000 clones; around 83% were seen once. The chain combines TRBV2 with TRBJ2-3, with 12 bases identical to TRBD1. This clonotype was obtained from a man aged 45-65 years with urothelial cancer. Sequencing used PBMCs, obtained around atezolizumab (anti-PD-L1) treatment. CDR3 in amino acids: CASRMGQGATDTQYF. The CDR3 DNA follows: TGTGCCAGCAGGATGGGACAGGGGGCGACAGATACGCAGTATTTT.